The clone carrying this T cell receptor (beta chain) was seen a few times. What it binds is unknown. Germline CDR1 is MNHNY and CDR2 is SVGAGI (reference sequence). The V and J ends lost 0 bases and 2 bases respectively, with 7 bases between them. This CDR3 has 14 amino acids. It was unfractionated whole blood from which total RNA was extracted. As the library was built, unique molecular identifiers were attached to individual cDNA molecules. TCRdb reprocessed the reads via MiXCR and lists one record per CDR3 protein. The repertoire holds about 120,000 distinct CDR3 sequences, with 6.5% to 10% as singletons. This sample was taken from a study of human T cells and chemical hapten exposure. Study results and limitations: Sensitizing to DPC left TCRs with a frequency above 1 in 1000 unaltered.

The origin of this receptor is a human donor in good health. Some clones in this sample may be carry-over from other donors' samples. The rearrangement joins TRBV6-6 to TRBJ2-5; D is unresolved. Sequenced sample: whole blood. CDR3 nucleotide sequence: TGTGCCAGCAGTTACTCGAAAGGGCAAGAGACCCAGTACTTC. This sequence encodes CASSYSKGQETQYF.